The clone carrying this TCR beta chain was counted a few times. The source of the sample is a study of T cells in Graves' hyperthyroidism and ophthalmopathy. V lost 4 bases to trimming and J lost 0 bases, with 11 bases between them. This CDR3 has 14 residues. Per germline, CDR1 DFQATT and CDR2 SNEGSKA (reference sequence). Amplified regions were TCR beta CDR3 sequences from RNA transcripts. First-round RT-PCR targeting the TCR CDR3 was performed with the HTBI primer set. TCRdb itself ran the multiplex PCR reads through MiXCR, one entry per CDR3 protein. The sample records hundreds of thousands of distinct CDR3 sequences, 13% to 15% being singletons.

This clonotype was obtained from a woman aged 18-29 years with Graves' hyperthyroidism. Sequenced input: blood. J is TRBJ2-3 and V is TRBV20-1, with a weak D call TRBD2 (6 bases). This chain's CDR3 is CSAKAGGSTDTQYF. In nucleotides, the CDR3 is TGCAGTGCTAAGGCCGGGGGTAGCACAGATACGCAGTATTTT.